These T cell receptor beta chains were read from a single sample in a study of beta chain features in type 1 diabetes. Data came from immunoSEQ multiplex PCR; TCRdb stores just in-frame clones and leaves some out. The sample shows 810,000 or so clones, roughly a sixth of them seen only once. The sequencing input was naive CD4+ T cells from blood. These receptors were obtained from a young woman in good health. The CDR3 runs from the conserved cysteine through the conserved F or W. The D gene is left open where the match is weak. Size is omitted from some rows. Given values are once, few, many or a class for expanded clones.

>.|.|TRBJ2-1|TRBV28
CASSEWTQGNNEQFF
TGTGCCAGCAGCGAGTGGACACAGGGAAACAATGAGCAGTTCTTC
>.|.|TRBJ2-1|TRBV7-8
CASSPGAGTYNEQFF
TGTGCCAGCAGCCCCGGTGCCGGTACCTACAATGAGCAGTTCTTC
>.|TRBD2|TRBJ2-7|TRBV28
CASSSPGTSGSWTQYF
TGTGCCAGCAGTTCCCCCGGGACTAGCGGGAGCTGGACGCAGTACTTC
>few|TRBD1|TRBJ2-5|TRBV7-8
CASSSYPASPRQGQETQYF
TGTGCCAGCAGCTCCTACCCCGCTAGTCCTCGACAGGGCCAAGAGACCCAGTACTTC
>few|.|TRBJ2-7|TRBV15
CATSRKVHRVSGEQYF
TGTGCCACCAGCAGAAAGGTGCATAGGGTATCCGGCGAGCAGTACTTC
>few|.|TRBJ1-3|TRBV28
CASSPPKTGNTIYF
TGTGCCAGCAGTCCCCCGAAGACTGGAAACACCATATATTTT
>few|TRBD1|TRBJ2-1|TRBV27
CASSIQGTSVQFF
TGTGCCAGCAGTATACAGGGGACGTCGGTGCAGTTCTTC
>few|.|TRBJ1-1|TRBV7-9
CASSLLSGVTEAFF
TGTGCCAGCAGCTTATTGTCAGGGGTCACTGAAGCTTTCTTT
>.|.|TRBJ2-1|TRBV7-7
CASSLNSGGNKQFF
TGTGCTAGCAGCTTAAACTCTGGGGGGAACAAGCAGTTCTTC
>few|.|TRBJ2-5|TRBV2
CASSERTDQETQYF
TGTGCCAGCAGTGAACGAACGGACCAAGAGACCCAGTACTTC
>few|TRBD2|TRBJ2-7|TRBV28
CASMREGLYEQYF
TGTGCCAGCATGCGGGAGGGCCTCTACGAGCAGTACTTC
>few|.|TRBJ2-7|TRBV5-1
CASSTAGTPNYEQYF
TGCGCCAGCAGCACTGCCGGGACACCGAATTACGAGCAGTACTTC
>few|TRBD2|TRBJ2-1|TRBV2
CASSVGTSPREQFF
TGTGCCAGCAGTGTGGGGACTAGCCCCCGAGAGCAGTTCTTC
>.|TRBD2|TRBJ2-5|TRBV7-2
CASSARTSGSQETQYF
TGTGCCAGCAGCGCCCGGACTAGCGGGTCTCAAGAGACCCAGTACTTC
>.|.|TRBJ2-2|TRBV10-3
CAISGKEGNTGELFF
TGTGCCATCAGTGGAAAGGAGGGGAACACCGGGGAGCTGTTTTTT
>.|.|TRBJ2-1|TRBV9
CASSLLVENEQFF
TGTGCCAGCAGCTTGCTAGTTGAGAATGAGCAGTTCTTC
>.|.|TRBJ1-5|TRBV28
CASSFGQINNQPQHF
TGTGCCAGCAGTTTTGGCCAGATCAACAATCAGCCCCAGCATTTT
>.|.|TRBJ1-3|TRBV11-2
CASSLRRLGVGGNTIYF
TGTGCCAGCAGCTTGCGGCGGCTAGGGGTCGGTGGAAACACCATATATTTT
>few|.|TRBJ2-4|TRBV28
CASSGDLENIQYF
TGTGCCAGCAGTGGGGACTTAGAAAACATTCAGTACTTC
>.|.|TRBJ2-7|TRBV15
CATSRDFVSGGTPFEQYF
TGTGCCACCAGCAGAGATTTCGTATCTGGGGGGACCCCCTTCGAGCAGTACTTC
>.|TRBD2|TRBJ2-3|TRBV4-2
CASSQDKVAGGMDTQYF
TGTGCCAGCAGCCAAGATAAGGTAGCGGGAGGGATGGATACGCAGTATTTT
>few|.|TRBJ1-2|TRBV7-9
CASSLAPKYGYTF
TGTGCCAGCAGCTTAGCCCCCAAATATGGCTACACCTTC
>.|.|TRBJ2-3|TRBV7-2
CASRRPGHRTDTQYF
TGTGCCAGCAGGCGACCGGGACACCGCACAGATACGCAGTATTTT
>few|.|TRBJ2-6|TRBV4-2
CASSQISGANVLTF
TGTGCCAGCAGCCAAATTTCTGGGGCCAACGTCCTGACTTTC
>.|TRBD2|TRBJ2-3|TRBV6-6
CASEGLAGTDTQYF
TGTGCCAGCGAGGGACTAGCCGGCACAGATACGCAGTATTTT
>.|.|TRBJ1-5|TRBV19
CATSVWGQPQHF
TGTGCCACCTCGGTGTGGGGGCAGCCCCAGCATTTT
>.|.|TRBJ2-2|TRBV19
CATRTYSGGELFF
TGTGCCACCCGGACTTATTCTGGCGGGGAGCTGTTTTTT
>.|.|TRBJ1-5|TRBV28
CASIDRLGQPQHF
TGTGCCAGCATCGATCGATTAGGACAGCCCCAGCATTTT
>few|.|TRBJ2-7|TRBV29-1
CSVGPTVRGPYEQYF
TGCAGCGTGGGGCCCACGGTCAGGGGTCCTTACGAGCAGTACTTC
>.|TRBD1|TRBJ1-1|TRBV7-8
CASSLEGGATEAFF
TGTGCCAGCAGCTTAGAAGGGGGCGCGACTGAAGCTTTCTTT
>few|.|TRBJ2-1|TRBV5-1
CASSAGWMTIYNEQFF
TGCGCCAGCAGCGCCGGTTGGATGACCATATACAATGAGCAGTTCTTC
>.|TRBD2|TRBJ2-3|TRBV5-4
CASSLRRTSGRASRTDTQYF
TGTGCCAGCAGCTTGAGGCGGACTAGCGGGAGGGCCAGTCGCACAGATACGCAGTATTTT
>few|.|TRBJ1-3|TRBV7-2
CASSNPTGYFSGNTIYF
TGTGCCAGCAGCAACCCGACAGGATACTTCTCTGGAAACACCATATATTTT
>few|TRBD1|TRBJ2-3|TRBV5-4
CASSDGDRAADTQYF
TGTGCCAGCAGCGACGGTGACAGGGCAGCAGATACGCAGTATTTT
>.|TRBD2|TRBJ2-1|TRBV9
CASSTPGTSGHNEQFF
TGTGCCAGCAGCACTCCCGGGACTAGCGGACACAATGAGCAGTTCTTC
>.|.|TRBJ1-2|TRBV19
CASSRGSRYTF
TGTGCCAGTAGTAGGGGGAGTCGCTACACCTTC
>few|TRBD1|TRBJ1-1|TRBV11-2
CASSLVQGAYTEAFF
TGTGCCAGCAGCTTAGTTCAGGGGGCGTACACTGAAGCTTTCTTT
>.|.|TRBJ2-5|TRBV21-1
CASQPSKVEETQYF
TGTGCCAGCCAACCCTCCAAGGTGGAGGAGACCCAGTACTTC
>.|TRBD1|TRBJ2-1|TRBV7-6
CASSLDDRGAYNEQFF
TGTGCCAGCAGCTTAGATGACAGGGGGGCTTACAATGAGCAGTTCTTC
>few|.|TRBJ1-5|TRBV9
CASSVEAGPHQPQHF
TGTGCCAGCAGCGTAGAAGCAGGACCGCATCAGCCCCAGCATTTT
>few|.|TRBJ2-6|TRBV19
CATSDSLTPSGANVLTF
TGTGCCACCTCGGACAGTCTTACCCCCTCTGGGGCCAACGTCCTGACTTTC
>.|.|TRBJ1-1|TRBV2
CASRVELNTEAFF
TGTGCCAGCCGAGTGGAGTTGAACACTGAAGCTTTCTTT
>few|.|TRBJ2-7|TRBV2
CASGQARGSYEQYF
TGTGCCAGCGGGCAGGCCAGGGGATCCTACGAGCAGTACTTC
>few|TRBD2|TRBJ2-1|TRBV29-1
CSVEGASGIYSYNEQFF
TGCAGCGTTGAAGGGGCTAGCGGGATCTACTCCTACAATGAGCAGTTCTTC
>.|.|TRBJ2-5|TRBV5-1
CASTWGRDQETQYF
TGCGCCAGCACCTGGGGCAGGGATCAAGAGACCCAGTACTTC
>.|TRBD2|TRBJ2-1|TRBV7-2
CASSPSPAGVGYEQFF
TGTGCCAGCAGCCCTAGTCCCGCGGGAGTGGGCTATGAGCAGTTCTTC
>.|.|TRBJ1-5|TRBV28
CAIREGGRGQPQHF
TGTGCCATCAGAGAGGGGGGTCGAGGGCAGCCCCAGCATTTT
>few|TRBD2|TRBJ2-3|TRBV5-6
CASSLVLSGRTDTQYF
TGTGCCAGCAGCTTGGTGCTTAGCGGGAGGACAGATACGCAGTATTTT
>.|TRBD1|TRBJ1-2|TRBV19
CASCATGTGIGYTF
TGTGCCAGTTGTGCTACCGGGACAGGGATTGGCTACACCTTC
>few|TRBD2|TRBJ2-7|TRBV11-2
CASSLVSVAGVNAQYF
TGTGCCAGCAGCTTAGTGTCAGTAGCGGGAGTTAACGCGCAGTACTTC
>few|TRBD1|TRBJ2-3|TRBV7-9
CASSSDRGSTDTQYF
TGTGCCAGCAGCTCCGACAGGGGTAGCACAGATACGCAGTATTTT
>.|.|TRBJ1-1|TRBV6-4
CASRSYPGGTEAFF
TGTGCCAGCAGGAGCTATCCGGGTGGGACTGAAGCTTTCTTT
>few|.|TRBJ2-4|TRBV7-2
CASSSPLTVKNIQYF
TGTGCCAGCAGCTCACCTTTGACAGTGAAAAACATTCAGTACTTC
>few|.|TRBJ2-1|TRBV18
CASSPPSAQEQFF
TGTGCCAGCTCACCCCCTAGCGCCCAGGAGCAGTTCTTC
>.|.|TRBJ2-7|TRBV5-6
CASSLGRRGSYEQYF
TGTGCCAGCAGCTTGGGCCGAAGGGGCAGCTACGAGCAGTACTTC
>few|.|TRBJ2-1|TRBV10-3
CAISEGRFSYNEQFF
TGTGCCATCAGTGAGGGCCGGTTTTCCTACAATGAGCAGTTCTTC
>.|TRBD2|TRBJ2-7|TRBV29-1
CSVVGTSGRYEQYF
TGCAGCGTCGTCGGGACTAGCGGGAGATACGAGCAGTACTTC
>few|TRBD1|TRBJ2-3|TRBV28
CASIRGTVADTQYF
TGTGCCAGCATCCGTGGGACAGTAGCAGATACGCAGTATTTT